These 3 T cell receptor beta chains came from one sample sequenced in a study of identical twins. One entry per CDR3 protein results from TCRdb running MiXCR on the 5' RACE reads. This table has 1,800,000 or so distinct CDR3 sequences, around a third appearing once. Material: cord blood. The receptors shown here come from a newborn girl in good health.

This clonotype was seen only once. The chain links TRBV28 to TRBJ2-1; 7 bases match TRBD2. The germline gives CDR1 MDHEN, CDR2 SYDVKM. The CDR3 is 16 residues long. J gave up 8 bases and V 4 bases, and 14 bases lay outside the gene matches. The DNA of the CDR3 is TGTGCCAGCAGTTCTCTCGGCGGGAGTCCCCGCGATGAGCAGTTCTTC. Amino acids: CASSSLGGSPRDEQFF.

The chain combines TRBV20-1 with TRBJ2-3; perhaps TRBD2 as D (7 bases). The V gene lost 3 bases and the J gene lost 2 bases, with 15 bases spanning the gap. CDR3 length: 15 amino acids. CDR1 and CDR2 from the germline V gene are DFQATT and SNEGSKA (reference sequence). CDR3 region: CSASREGGDTDTQYF. CDR3 nucleotide sequence: TGCAGTGCTAGTCGCGAGGGGGGGGACACAGATACGCAGTATTTT.

The chain couples TRBV6-1 to TRBJ2-3; D remains ambiguous. V was cut by 4 bases and J by 14 bases, with 10 bases left in between. Germline V gene data show CDR1 as MNHNS and CDR2 as SASEGT. The CDR3 extends over 10 amino acids. CDR3 sequence: CASSGVGPYF. In nucleotides, the CDR3 is TGTGCCAGCAGTGGAGTAGGTCCGTATTTT.